A single sample is the source of the 9 T cell receptor beta chains below, sequenced in a study of T cell responses to AZD1222 COVID-19 vaccine. Clones were sequenced by immunoSEQ multiplex PCR, and TCRdb holds only the in-frame ones, with some missing. The data hold 90,000 to 140,000 clones, with 70% to 90% observed a single time. The sample in question was peripheral blood, obtained on day 0 of AZD1222 vaccination. These receptors all stem from an adult in good health.

The V gene is TRBV27, the J gene TRBJ2-1; 10 bases agree with TRBD2. CDR1 is MNHEY and CDR2 is SMNVEV in the germline V gene (reference sequence). This CDR3 is 15 amino acids long. V shed 2 bases and J 6 bases; nucleotides not matched to a gene: 4. The CDR3 DNA reads TGTGCCAGCAGTTTACGACTAGCGGGCAGCAATGAGCAGTTCTTC. Translation gives CASSLRLAGSNEQFF.

This clone came up a few times. The V call is TRBV19, the J call TRBJ2-1; unclear D gene. V was clipped by 8 bases and J by 7 bases, with 15 bases between them. The germline V gene encodes CDR1 LNHDA and CDR2 SQIVND (reference sequence). This CDR3 spans 13 amino acids. The CDR3 loop is CASSQFNLNEQFF. The CDR3, as DNA: TGTGCCAGTTCGCAGTTTAATTTGAATGAGCAGTTCTTC.

This rearrangement joins TRBV21-1 to TRBJ1-1. TRBV21-1 constitutes a pseudogene. The CDR3 has 15 residues. Written as DNA, the CDR3 is TGTGCCAGCAGACATGGGAGGACAGAGAACACTGAAGCTTTCTTT. Translation: CASRHGRTENTEAFF.

The V call is TRBV28, the J call TRBJ1-1; unclear D gene. Trimming removed 7 bases from V and 9 bases from J, with 15 bases in between. This CDR3 is built from 12 residues. Looked up from germline, CDR1 is MDHEN and CDR2 is SYDVKM. CDR3 sequence: CASKSTLIKAFF. CDR3 sequence (DNA): TGTGCCAGCAAATCCACCTTAATTAAAGCTTTCTTT.

The chain carries TRBV2 and TRBJ2-1, with 7 bases fitting TRBD1. The CDR3 runs 15 residues. V was clipped by 8 bases and J by 0 bases; unmatched bases: 7. Germline lookup yields CDR1 SNHLY and CDR2 FYNNEI. CDR3 amino acids: CASAPQGSSYNEQFF. The CDR3 DNA reads TGTGCCAGCGCGCCACAGGGGAGCTCCTACAATGAGCAGTTCTTC. The full variable domain, rest sourced from reference TRBV2 and TRBJ2-1, is EPEVTQTPSHQVTQMGQEVILRCVPISNHLYFYWYRQILGQKVEFLVSFYNNEISEKSEIFDDQFSVERPDGSNFTLKIRSTKLEDSAMYFCASAPQGSSYNEQFFGPGTRLTVL.

V is TRBV2 and J is TRBJ2-2; perhaps TRBD2 as D (6 bases). Trimming cost V 1 base and J 2 bases, with 8 bases left between them. The CDR3 runs to 15 residues. In germline, CDR1 is SNHLY, CDR2 FYNNEI. The CDR3 loop is CASSEVGGNTGELFF. Written as DNA, the CDR3 is TGTGCCAGCAGTGAAGTGGGAGGAAACACCGGGGAGCTGTTTTTT.

The CDR3 spells CATLAGGLRNEQFF. Written as DNA, the CDR3 is TGTGCCACCCTAGCGGGAGGGCTGAGGAATGAGCAGTTCTTC. The chain joins TRBV10-3 to TRBJ2-1, with 12 bases lining up with TRBD2. V dropped 10 bases and J dropped 7; count of bases not matched to a gene: 8. This CDR3 is 14 amino acids long. Germline lookup yields CDR1 ENHRY and CDR2 SYGVKD.

This clone was seen just once. The chain is built from TRBV7-9 and TRBJ1-1; 9 bases are a match to TRBD1. Trimming removed 5 bases from V and 6 bases from J; junction bases left unmatched: 4. Germline CDR1 and CDR2: SEHNR and FQNEAQ (reference sequence). The CDR3 spans 13 residues. CDR3 nucleotides: TGTGCCAGCAGCGCAGACAGGGGGGCTGAAGCTTTCTTT. Amino acid sequence: CASSADRGAEAFF.

The chain recombines TRBV5-1 with TRBJ2-1; 9 bases are shared with TRBD1. Germline-derived CDR1 and CDR2 are SGHRS and YFSETQ. With 2 bases clipped from V and 7 bases from J, the junction kept 4 bases outside the gene matches. This CDR3 contains 14 residues. CDR3 nucleotides: TGCGCCAGCAGCTTAGGGGACAGGGCAAATGAGCAGTTCTTC. It is translated as CASSLGDRANEQFF.